A single sample gave rise to the 12 T cell receptor beta chains below, sequenced in a study of T cells in Graves' hyperthyroidism and ophthalmopathy. Using RNA transcripts as the source, TCR beta CDR3 regions were amplified. The TCR CDR3 first-round RT-PCR relied on the HTBI primer set. TCRdb reprocessed the multiplex PCR reads with MiXCR, giving one entry per CDR3 protein. The sample consists of under 750,000 distinct CDR3 sequences, 18% of them appearing once. The sequencing input was blood. The receptors derive from a woman aged 50 to 65 with Graves' hyperthyroidism that later progressed to Graves' ophthalmopathy.

Comments on this clonotype: Since a much larger clone is just one base distant, this may be a read error. This chain uses TRBV12-3 or TRBV12-4 with TRBJ1-1; the match to TRBD1 covers 9 bases. The length of the CDR3 is 15 residues. J gave up 2 bases and V 1 base, and 2 bases lay outside the gene matches. The CDR3, as DNA: TGTGCCAGCAGTTTAGGGACAGGGGCCAACACTGAAGCTTTCTTT. Encoded protein: CASSLGTGANTEAFF.

This clonotype showed up many times. The chain has TRBV12-3 or TRBV12-4 and TRBJ1-5, with 8 bases matching TRBD1. The V gene end was trimmed by 4 bases and the J gene end by 7 bases; junction bases not matched to a gene: 9. This CDR3 has 15 amino acids. The CDR3 DNA reads TGTGCCAGCAGTTCGGACAGGGATGCGGGGCAGCCCCAGCATTTT. Encoded protein: CASSSDRDAGQPQHF.

CDR3 protein: CASSSGADNTGELFF. CDR3 in DNA: TGTGCCAGCAGTTCAGGGGCCGACAACACCGGGGAGCTGTTTTTT. The chain combines TRBV12-3 or TRBV12-4 with TRBJ2-2; TRBD1 is a possible D gene (6 bases). CDR3 length equals 15 residues. V was shortened by 4 bases and J by 2 bases, with 11 bases between the two germline ends.

At least ten counts were recorded for this clonotype. This chain joins TRBV28 and TRBJ1-1; D is unclear. CDR3 length equals 12 residues. CDR1 is MDHEN and CDR2 is SYDVKM in the germline V gene. With 6 bases removed from V and 3 bases from J, the gap between germline ends came to 8 bases. CDR3 sequence: CASSPIYTEAFF. The CDR3, as DNA: TGTGCCAGCAGCCCTATATACACTGAAGCTTTCTTT.

The CDR3 region has the DNA TGTGCCAGCAGTCTGGACAGCCCTGGCTACACCTTC. Protein: CASSLDSPGYTF. The V gene is TRBV28, the J gene TRBJ1-2; a possible D gene is TRBD1 (6 bases). CDR1 is MDHEN, CDR2 SYDVKM, per germline. The CDR3 is 12 residues long. Trimming stripped 5 bases from V and 7 bases from J, with 11 bases between.

A few counts support this clonotype. The chain carries TRBV12-3 or TRBV12-4 and TRBJ1-1; the D is unclear. This CDR3 contains 12 residues. V shed 4 bases and J shed 5 bases, with 8 bases lying between them. CDR3 DNA sequence: TGTGCCAGCAGTTACCGACAAACTGAAGCTTTCTTT. Translated, it gives CASSYRQTEAFF.

This clonotype showed up just a few times. The chain has TRBV24-1 and TRBJ2-1; the match to TRBD1 covers 9 bases. Germline CDR1 and CDR2: KGHDR and SFDVKD. The CDR3 is made up of 15 amino acids. The V gene end was trimmed by 3 bases and the J gene end by 4 bases; junction bases not matched to a gene: 3. This chain's CDR3 is CATSDGTGKYNEQFF. The CDR3 nucleotides read TGTGCCACCAGTGATGGGACAGGGAAGTACAATGAGCAGTTCTTC.

This chain connects TRBV19 to TRBJ1-6; TRBD1 aligns across 8 bases. J gave up 9 bases and V 5 bases, and 12 bases lay outside the gene matches. The CDR3 contains 16 residues. Per germline, CDR1 LNHDA and CDR2 SQIVND (reference sequence). DNA for the CDR3: TGTGCCAGTAGTTTACCGCGGGGACAGGCTTTTTCACCCCTCCACTTT. As protein: CASSLPRGQAFSPLHF.

This clonotype has more than one count but fewer than ten. One end of the junction is discordant with germline, which a read error may explain. V gene TRBV4-1 combines with J gene TRBJ1-1; D is unresolved. The CDR3 is made up of 13 amino acids. CDR1 MGHRA and CDR2 YSYEKL come from the germline V gene. The CDR3 DNA reads TGCGCCAGCAGACAAGAGGGAGGGACTGAAGCTTTCTTT. This gives the protein CASRQEGGTEAFF.

This clonotype was counted a few times. The chain employs TRBV7-8 and TRBJ2-3; TRBD2 matches 9 bases. CDR1 is SGHVS and CDR2 is FQNEAQ in the germline V gene. This CDR3 comprises 16 residues. Trimming at V came to 0 bases and at J to 5 bases, leaving 6 bases not matched to a gene. CDR3 residues: CASSLAAGGPGDTQYF. CDR3 bases: TGTGCCAGCAGCTTAGCCGCGGGGGGGCCGGGAGATACGCAGTATTTT.

This clonotype was observed at least ten times. The chain combines TRBV14 with TRBJ1-1; D unresolved. Germline CDR1 reads SGHDN; CDR2 reads FVKESK. V lost 4 bases and J 1 base, leaving 10 bases between the germline ends. The CDR3 totals 14 residues. The CDR3 bases are TGTGCCAGCAGCCGGTTAATGGGGAACACTGAAGCTTTCTTT. It translates to CASSRLMGNTEAFF.

This clonotype was seen ten or more times. This rearrangement joins TRBV24-1 to TRBJ2-1; D possibly matches TRBD1 or TRBD2 (6 bases each). The germline CDR1 and CDR2 sequences are KGHDR and SFDVKD. Trimming removed 5 bases at V and 8 bases at J, with 15 bases between. The CDR3 is made up of 14 amino acids. CDR3 protein: CATSGTGAYDEQFF. The DNA of the CDR3 is TGTGCCACCAGTGGTACGGGGGCGTACGATGAGCAGTTCTTC.